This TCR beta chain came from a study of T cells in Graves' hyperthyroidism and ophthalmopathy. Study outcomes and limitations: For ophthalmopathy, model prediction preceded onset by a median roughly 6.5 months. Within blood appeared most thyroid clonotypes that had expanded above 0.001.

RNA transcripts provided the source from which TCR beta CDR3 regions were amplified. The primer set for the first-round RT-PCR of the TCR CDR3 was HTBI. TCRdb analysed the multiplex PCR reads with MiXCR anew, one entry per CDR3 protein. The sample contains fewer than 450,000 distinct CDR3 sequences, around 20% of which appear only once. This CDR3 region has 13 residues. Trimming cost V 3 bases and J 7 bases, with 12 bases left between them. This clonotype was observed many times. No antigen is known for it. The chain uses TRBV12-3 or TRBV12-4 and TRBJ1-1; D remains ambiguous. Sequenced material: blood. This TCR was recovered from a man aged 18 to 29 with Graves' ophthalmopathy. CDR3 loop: CASSLNGPFEAFF. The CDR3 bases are TGTGCCAGCAGTTTGAACGGACCCTTTGAAGCTTTCTTT.